The entry below gives a single T cell receptor (beta chain) sequence along with its context. The antigen is not known. The data originate from a study of blood T cells in healthy people across ages. In the study overall: About one barcoded beta molecule per two T cells was the capture yield of template switching. Points from the study as a whole: Diversity was higher, and naive CD4+ cells more numerous, in long-lived donors than in aged donors. No conclusive comparison of naive versus antigen-experienced cells was possible with unsorted PBMCs.

Germline V lookup: CDR1 SQVTM, CDR2 ANQGSEA. V trimming: 8 bases; J trimming: 2 bases; junction bases outside the gene matches: 6. The CDR3 extends over 16 amino acids. Through a sample-barcoded 5' primer and a J-beta primer mix, a second PCR was run for about 6 to 11 cycles. TCRdb re-analysed the 5' RACE reads in MiXCR, keeping a single row per CDR3 protein. Here the sample spans over 750,000 distinct CDR3 sequences, 20% to 25% being singletons. Separately, the same data were catalogued under a study of T cells of mothers and their children. As reported in that work: Normalized overlap was always slightly, never significantly, higher in related than unrelated mother-child pairs.

The sequence was obtained from a boy younger than 18 in good health. This rearrangement joins TRBV29-1 to TRBJ2-1; 16 nucleotides agree with TRBD2. Sequencing was carried out using blood. CDR3 in amino acids: CSTTGTSGRAYNEQFF. The CDR3 DNA is TGCAGCACTACTGGGACTAGCGGGAGGGCCTACAATGAGCAGTTCTTC.